One sample yielded the 23 T cell receptor beta chains listed below, sequenced in a study of neoadjuvant nivolumab and ipilimumab in lung cancer. TCRdb's copy holds only in-frame clones and misses some; the assay was immunoSEQ multiplex PCR. Of fewer than 40,000 clones listed, roughly nine tenths were seen once; the top ten hold 2% to 2.5%. Sequencing was performed on peripheral blood, taken after neoadjuvant nivolumab, alone or with ipilimumab, at or shortly before surgery. These receptor sequences come from an adult with non-small cell lung cancer.

The chain carries TRBV2 and TRBJ1-5; perhaps TRBD1 as D (5 bases). The CDR3 sequence is 13 residues long. V gave up 4 bases and J gave up 7 bases, with 11 bases separating them. Per the germline V gene, CDR1 is SNHLY and CDR2 is FYNNEI. CDR3 coding DNA: TGTGCCAGCAGTGGGGGGATGTGGCAGCCCCAGCATTTT. It is translated as CASSGGMWQPQHF.

The V gene is TRBV5-6, the J gene TRBJ2-7; D tentatively fits TRBD1 or TRBD2 (6 bases each). CDR1 SGHDT and CDR2 YYEEEE come from the germline V gene. The CDR3 sequence is 13 residues long. Deletions cut 3 bases from V and 2 bases from J, with 9 bases between. CDR3 sequence reads: CASSSGAAYEQYF. Written as DNA, the CDR3 is TGTGCCAGCAGCTCGGGGGCTGCCTACGAGCAGTACTTC.

This chain joins TRBV6-1 and TRBJ2-6; TRBD1 matches at 8 bases. Germline-derived CDR1 and CDR2 are MNHNS and SASEGT. This CDR3 is built from 17 residues. After removal of 4 bases from V and 0 bases from J, the junction contained 5 bases not matched to a gene. The CDR3 loop is CASSAGTGPSGANVLTF. The DNA of the CDR3 is TGTGCCAGCAGTGCCGGGACAGGCCCCTCTGGGGCCAACGTCCTGACTTTC.

J is TRBJ1-1 and V is TRBV5-1, with D unclear. CDR1 and CDR2 (germline): SGHRS, YFSETQ. This CDR3 comprises 16 residues. Trimming cost V 1 base and J 1 base, with 14 bases left between them. The CDR3 coding sequence is TGCGCCAGCAGCTTGAGTAGGGAGGGAGGGAACACTGAAGCTTTCTTT. Amino acids: CASSLSREGGNTEAFF. Drawing the rest from reference TRBV5-1 and TRBJ1-1, the complete variable domain is KAGVTQTPRYLIKTRGQQVTLSCSPISGHRSVSWYQQTPGQGLQFLFEYFSETQRNKGNFPGRFSGRQFSNSRSEMNVSTLELGDSALYLCASSLSREGGNTEAFFGQGTRLTVV.

The J gene is TRBJ1-1, the V gene TRBV2; no reliable D call. The CDR3 totals 13 residues. The germline gives CDR1 SNHLY, CDR2 FYNNEI. Trimming stripped 4 bases from V and 0 bases from J, with 6 bases between. The CDR3 DNA follows: TGTGCCAGCAGTGGCAGTCTGAACACTGAAGCTTTCTTT. Protein product: CASSGSLNTEAFF.

The chain uses TRBV5-4 and TRBJ2-7; TRBD1 agrees at 10 bases. CDR1 SGHNT and CDR2 YYREEE come from the germline V gene (reference sequence). V lost 4 bases and J lost 5; bases outside the gene matches: 6. This CDR3 has 14 amino acids. DNA of the CDR3: TGTGCCAGCAGCCAGGGACAGGGGAGAGACGAGCAGTACTTC. Translating it yields CASSQGQGRDEQYF.

This clone has a single count. The chain uses TRBV7-7 and TRBJ2-5; TRBD1 agrees at 9 bases. The germline gives CDR1 SSHAT, CDR2 FNYEAQ (reference sequence). V dropped 5 bases and J dropped 2; count of bases not matched to a gene: 6. CDR3 length: 15 residues. In nucleotides, the CDR3 is TGTGCCAGCAGCCTGGGACAGGGAAGACAAGAGACCCAGTACTTC. Protein: CASSLGQGRQETQYF.

This rearrangement joins TRBV5-1 to TRBJ2-5, with D unclear. Trimming left V 0 bases short and J 3 bases short, with 9 bases between. The CDR3 consists of 14 residues. The germline V gene has CDR1 SGHRS and CDR2 YFSETQ. The CDR3, as DNA: TGCGCCAGCAGCTTGGGGGTGAACAAAGAGACCCAGTACTTC. It encodes CASSLGVNKETQYF. The variable domain in full, with the rest retrieved from reference TRBV5-1 and TRBJ2-5, is KAGVTQTPRYLIKTRGQQVTLSCSPISGHRSVSWYQQTPGQGLQFLFEYFSETQRNKGNFPGRFSGRQFSNSRSEMNVSTLELGDSALYLCASSLGVNKETQYFGPGTRLLVL.

The gene calls are TRBV5-6 and TRBJ2-7; no clear D. The CDR3 is 16 residues long. Trimming stripped 0 bases from V and 0 bases from J, with 13 bases between. Germline CDR1 and CDR2: SGHDT and YYEEEE. The CDR3 sequence: CASSLEISDNSYEQYF. The CDR3 DNA is TGTGCCAGCAGCTTGGAAATCAGCGATAACTCCTACGAGCAGTACTTC.

The rearrangement links TRBV5-1 to TRBJ2-5; unclear D gene. Trimming cost V 0 bases and J 5 bases, with 14 bases left between them. This CDR3 spans 15 amino acids. CDR1 SGHRS and CDR2 YFSETQ come from the germline V gene. The CDR3 sequence: CASSLAPRPRETQYF. CDR3 DNA: TGCGCCAGCAGCTTGGCTCCGCGCCCTCGGGAGACCCAGTACTTC.

The J gene is TRBJ2-1, the V gene TRBV5-5; D possibly corresponds to TRBD1 (5 bases). The length of the CDR3 is 13 residues. Germline CDR1 is SGHKS and CDR2 is YYEKEE (reference sequence). V was pared by 1 base and J by 6 bases, with 8 bases between. CDR3 DNA sequence: TGTGCCAGCAGCTTGACAGGTCCCAATGAGCAGTTCTTC. It translates to CASSLTGPNEQFF. The full variable domain, with the rest looked up from reference TRBV5-5 and TRBJ2-1, is DAGVTQSPTHLIKTRGQQVTLRCSPISGHKSVSWYQQVLGQGPQFIFQYYEKEERGRGNFPDRFSARQFPNYSSELNVNALLLGDSALYLCASSLTGPNEQFFGPGTRLTVL.

This clone was counted once. The V and J genes are TRBV6-5 and TRBJ1-2; D not certain. This CDR3 contains 16 residues. Trimming took 4 bases from V and 2 from J, leaving 17 bases between them. Germline loops: CDR1 MNHEY, CDR2 SVGAGI. The CDR3 DNA reads as TGTGCCAGCAGTTCCCATGCCCCGAGAGGGAACTATGGCTACACCTTC. It codes for CASSSHAPRGNYGYTF.

In this sample, this clone turned up once. The chain is built from TRBV4-1 and TRBJ2-3; D is perhaps TRBD1 (5 bases). V was pared by 0 bases and J by 0 bases, with 10 bases between. The CDR3 runs to 16 residues. Germline V gene data show CDR1 as MGHRA and CDR2 as YSYEKL. For the CDR3, the DNA is TGCGCCAGCAGCCAAGATCGAGACAGCAGCACAGATACGCAGTATTTT. As protein: CASSQDRDSSTDTQYF.

Turning to this clone: One junction end disagrees with the germline gene, perhaps due to a read error. The chain has TRBV5-6 and TRBJ2-1; 16 nucleotides line up with TRBD2. CDR1 and CDR2 (germline): SGHDT, YYEEEE. The CDR3 loop spans 14 amino acids. The CDR3 spells CASSSGLAGGKGIF. For the CDR3, the DNA is TGTGCCAGCAGCTCGGGACTAGCGGGAGGGAAGGGGATCTTC.

The rearrangement links TRBV14 to TRBJ2-2; no firm D call. Germline V gives CDR1 SGHDN, CDR2 FVKESK. The germline V and J ends were trimmed by 4 bases and 5 bases, with 8 bases remaining between them. This CDR3 contains 13 residues. The DNA of the CDR3 is TGTGCCAGCAGCCCCCTAGGGACCGGGGAGCTGTTTTTT. Amino acids: CASSPLGTGELFF.

The chain joins TRBV4-1 to TRBJ1-5, with 7 bases matching TRBD1. V dropped 2 bases and J dropped 3; count of bases not matched to a gene: 4. In germline, CDR1 is MGHRA, CDR2 YSYEKL. The CDR3 length is 15 residues. The DNA for the CDR3 is TGCGCCAGCAGCCAAACGGGACAGACCAATCAGCCCCAGCATTTT. This gives the protein CASSQTGQTNQPQHF.

The chain links TRBV5-5 to TRBJ2-3; possibly TRBD1 or TRBD2 for D (5 bases each). With 0 bases removed from V and 0 bases from J, the gap between germline ends came to 11 bases. The CDR3 is 16 amino acids. CDR1 is SGHKS and CDR2 is YYEKEE in the germline V gene (reference sequence). In DNA, the CDR3 is TGTGCCAGCAGCTTGGCCATAGAGGGGAGCACAGATACGCAGTATTTT. Residues: CASSLAIEGSTDTQYF.

This chain uses TRBV15 with TRBJ2-7; 10 bases align to TRBD2. The CDR3 has 15 amino acids. Germline V gives CDR1 LNHNV, CDR2 YYDKDF (reference sequence). V lost 5 bases to trimming and J lost 7 bases; unmatched junction nucleotides: 11. The CDR3 protein is CATSYSLAGVDEQYF. As DNA, the CDR3 is TGTGCCACCAGCTATAGTCTAGCGGGAGTAGATGAGCAGTACTTC. Full variable domain (missing parts from reference TRBV15 and TRBJ2-7): DAMVIQNPRYQVTQFGKPVTLSCSQTLNHNVMYWYQQKSSQAPKLLFHYYDKDFNNEADTPDNFQSRRPNTSFCFLDIRSPGLGDTAMYLCATSYSLAGVDEQYFGPGTRLTVT.

The gene calls are TRBV9 and TRBJ1-1; TRBD1 matches 7 bases. Germline CDR1 SGDLS, CDR2 YYNGEE. V lost 3 bases, J lost 2 bases, and 7 bases stayed unmatched. The CDR3 runs 15 residues. The DNA of the CDR3 is TGTGCCAGCAGCGCCCTCACAGGGGACAACACTGAAGCTTTCTTT. This gives the protein CASSALTGDNTEAFF.

This chain connects TRBV5-5 to TRBJ2-1; D call uncertain. Looked up from germline, CDR1 is SGHKS and CDR2 is YYEKEE (reference sequence). With 2 bases removed from V and 5 bases from J, the gap between germline ends came to 5 bases. This CDR3 has 12 amino acids. The CDR3 loop is CASSFLDNEQFF. The CDR3 DNA is TGTGCCAGCAGCTTTCTAGACAATGAGCAGTTCTTC. The full variable domain, with the rest looked up from reference TRBV5-5 and TRBJ2-1, is DAGVTQSPTHLIKTRGQQVTLRCSPISGHKSVSWYQQVLGQGPQFIFQYYEKEERGRGNFPDRFSARQFPNYSSELNVNALLLGDSALYLCASSFLDNEQFFGPGTRLTVL.

DNA for the CDR3: TGTGCCAGTAGTATTCGGGACAGGGGAGGCTACGAGCAGTACTTC. It encodes CASSIRDRGGYEQYF. J is TRBJ2-7 and V is TRBV19; 10 nucleotides agree with TRBD1. Unmatched junction bases numbered 5, after V lost 3 bases and J lost 3 bases. The CDR3 totals 15 residues. Germline V gene data show CDR1 as LNHDA and CDR2 as SQIVND (reference sequence).

The table lists this clone with a count of one. The V gene is TRBV29-1, the J gene TRBJ2-3; D may be TRBD2 (7 bases). Trimming took off 6 bases at V and 2 bases at J, with 15 bases between the two ends. Germline values: CDR1 SQVTM, CDR2 ANQGSEA. The CDR3 spans 14 residues. This chain's CDR3 is CSVGRGGYTDTQYF. The DNA of the CDR3 is TGCAGCGTGGGGCGCGGGGGCTACACAGATACGCAGTATTTT.

This clone was counted a single time. The J gene is TRBJ2-4, the V gene TRBV5-5; D is uncertain. CDR3 length equals 15 residues. Germline V lookup: CDR1 SGHKS, CDR2 YYEKEE (reference sequence). Trimming removed 5 bases from V and 10 bases from J, with 22 bases in between. The DNA for the CDR3 is TGTGCCAGCAGACCGGGTTTCGATGGGTTGGGAATTCAGTACTTC. Amino acid sequence: CASRPGFDGLGIQYF.